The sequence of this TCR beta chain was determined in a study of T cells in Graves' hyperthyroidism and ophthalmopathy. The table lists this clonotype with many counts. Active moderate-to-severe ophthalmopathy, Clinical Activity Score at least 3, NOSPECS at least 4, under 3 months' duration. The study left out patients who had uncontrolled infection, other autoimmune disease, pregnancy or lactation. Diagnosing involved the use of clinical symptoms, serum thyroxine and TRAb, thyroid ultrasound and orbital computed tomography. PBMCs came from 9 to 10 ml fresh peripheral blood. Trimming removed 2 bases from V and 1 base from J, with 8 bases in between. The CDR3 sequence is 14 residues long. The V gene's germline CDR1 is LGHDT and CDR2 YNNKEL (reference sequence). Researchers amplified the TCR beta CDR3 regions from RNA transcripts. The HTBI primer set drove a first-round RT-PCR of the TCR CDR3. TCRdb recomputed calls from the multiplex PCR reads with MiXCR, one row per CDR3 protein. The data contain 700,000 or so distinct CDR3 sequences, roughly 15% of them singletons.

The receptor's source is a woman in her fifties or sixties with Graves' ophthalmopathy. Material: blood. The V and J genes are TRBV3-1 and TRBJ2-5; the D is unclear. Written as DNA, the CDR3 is TGTGCCAGCAGCCAATTTCTCGGCCAAGAGACCCAGTACTTC. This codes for CASSQFLGQETQYF.